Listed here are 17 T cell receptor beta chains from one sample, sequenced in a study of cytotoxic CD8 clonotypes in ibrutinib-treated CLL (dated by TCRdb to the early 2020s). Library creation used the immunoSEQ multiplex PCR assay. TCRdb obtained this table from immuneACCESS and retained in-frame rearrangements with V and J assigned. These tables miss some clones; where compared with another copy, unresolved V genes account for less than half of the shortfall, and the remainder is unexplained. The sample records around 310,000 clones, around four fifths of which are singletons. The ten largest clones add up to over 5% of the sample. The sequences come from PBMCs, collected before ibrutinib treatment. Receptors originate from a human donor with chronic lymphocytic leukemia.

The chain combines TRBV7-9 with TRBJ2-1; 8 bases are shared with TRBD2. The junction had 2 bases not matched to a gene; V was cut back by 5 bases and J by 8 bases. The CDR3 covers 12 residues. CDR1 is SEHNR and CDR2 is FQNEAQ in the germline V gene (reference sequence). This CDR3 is CASSQGLDEQFF. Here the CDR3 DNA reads TGTGCCAGCAGCCAGGGACTAGATGAGCAGTTCTTC.

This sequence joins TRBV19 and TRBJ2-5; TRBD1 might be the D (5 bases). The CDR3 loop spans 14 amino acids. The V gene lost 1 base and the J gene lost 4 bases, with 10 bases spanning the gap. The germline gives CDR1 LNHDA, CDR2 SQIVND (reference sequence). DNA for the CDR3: TGTGCCAGTAGTATAGTGGGGCGTAGAGAGACCCAGTACTTC. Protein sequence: CASSIVGRRETQYF. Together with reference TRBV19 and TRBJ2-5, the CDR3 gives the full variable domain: DGGITQSPKYLFRKEGQNVTLSCEQNLNHDAMYWYRQDPGQGLRLIYYSQIVNDFQKGDIAEGYSVSREKKESFPLTVTSAQKNPTAFYLCASSIVGRRETQYFGPGTRLLVL.

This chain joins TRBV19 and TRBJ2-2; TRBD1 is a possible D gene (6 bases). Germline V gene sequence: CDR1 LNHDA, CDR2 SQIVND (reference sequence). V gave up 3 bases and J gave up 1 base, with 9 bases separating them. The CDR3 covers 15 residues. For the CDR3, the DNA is TGTGCCAGTAGTATTTCCAGGGGGAACACCGGGGAGCTGTTTTTT. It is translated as CASSISRGNTGELFF.

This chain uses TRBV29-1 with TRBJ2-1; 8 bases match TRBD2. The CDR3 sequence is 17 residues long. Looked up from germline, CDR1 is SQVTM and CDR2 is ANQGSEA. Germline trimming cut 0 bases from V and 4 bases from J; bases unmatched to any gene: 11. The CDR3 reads CSVEDIAGRAGYNEQFF. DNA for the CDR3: TGCAGCGTTGAAGACATTGCCGGGAGGGCCGGATACAATGAGCAGTTCTTC.

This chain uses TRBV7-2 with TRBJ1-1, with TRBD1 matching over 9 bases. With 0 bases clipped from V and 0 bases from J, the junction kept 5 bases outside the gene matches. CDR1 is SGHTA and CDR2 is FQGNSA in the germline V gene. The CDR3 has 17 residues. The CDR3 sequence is CASSLASGTGLNTEAFF. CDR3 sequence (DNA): TGTGCCAGCAGCTTAGCGTCCGGGACAGGGTTGAACACTGAAGCTTTCTTT.

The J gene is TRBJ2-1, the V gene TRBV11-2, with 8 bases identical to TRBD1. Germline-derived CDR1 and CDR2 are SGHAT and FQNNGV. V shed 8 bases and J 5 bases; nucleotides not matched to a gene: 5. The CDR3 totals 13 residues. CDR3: CASSQGVNNEQFF. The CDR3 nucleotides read TGTGCCAGCTCACAGGGGGTAAACAATGAGCAGTTCTTC.

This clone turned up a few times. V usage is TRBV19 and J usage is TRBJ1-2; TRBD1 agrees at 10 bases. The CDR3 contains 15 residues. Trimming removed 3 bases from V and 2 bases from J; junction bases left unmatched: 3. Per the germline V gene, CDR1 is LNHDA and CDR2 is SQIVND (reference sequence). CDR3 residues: CASSMTGGANYGYTF. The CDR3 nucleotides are TGTGCCAGTAGTATGACAGGGGGCGCGAACTATGGCTACACCTTC.

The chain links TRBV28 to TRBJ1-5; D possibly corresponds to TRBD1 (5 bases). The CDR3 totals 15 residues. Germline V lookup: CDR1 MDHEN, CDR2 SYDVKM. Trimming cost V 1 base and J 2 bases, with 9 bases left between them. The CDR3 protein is CASSLLKGGNQPQHF. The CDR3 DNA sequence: TGTGCCAGCAGTTTATTAAAAGGGGGCAATCAGCCCCAGCATTTT.

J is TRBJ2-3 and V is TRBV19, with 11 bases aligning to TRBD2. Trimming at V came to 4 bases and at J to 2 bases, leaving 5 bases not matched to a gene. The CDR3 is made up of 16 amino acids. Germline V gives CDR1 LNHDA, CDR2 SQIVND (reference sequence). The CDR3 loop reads CASSTPGLADTDTQYF. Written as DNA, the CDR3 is TGTGCCAGTAGTACACCGGGACTAGCGGACACAGATACGCAGTATTTT.

CDR3 amino acids: CASGSWARGYTF. In nucleotides, the CDR3 is TGTGCCAGCGGCTCTTGGGCCCGTGGCTACACCTTC. The chain joins TRBV28 to TRBJ1-2, with D uncertain. The V gene's germline CDR1 is MDHEN and CDR2 SYDVKM. The CDR3 is 12 amino acids. V gave up 8 bases and J gave up 7 bases, with 14 bases separating them.

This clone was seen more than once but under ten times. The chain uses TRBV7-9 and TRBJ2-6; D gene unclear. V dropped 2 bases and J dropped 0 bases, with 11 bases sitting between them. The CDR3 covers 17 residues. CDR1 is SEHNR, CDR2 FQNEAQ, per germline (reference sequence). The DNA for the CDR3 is TGTGCCAGCAGCTTAACAACGGCCCTCTCTGGGGCCAACGTCCTGACTTTC. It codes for CASSLTTALSGANVLTF.

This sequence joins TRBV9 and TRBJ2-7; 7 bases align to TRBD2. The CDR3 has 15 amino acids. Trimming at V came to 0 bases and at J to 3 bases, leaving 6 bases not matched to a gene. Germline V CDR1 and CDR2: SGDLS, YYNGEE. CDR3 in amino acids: CASSVETGGFYEQYF. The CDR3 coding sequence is TGTGCCAGCAGCGTAGAGACGGGAGGTTTCTACGAGCAGTACTTC.

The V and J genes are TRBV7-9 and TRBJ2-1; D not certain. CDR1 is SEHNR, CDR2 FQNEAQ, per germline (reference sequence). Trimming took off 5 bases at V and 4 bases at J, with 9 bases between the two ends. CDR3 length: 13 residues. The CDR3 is CASSLDRYNEQFF. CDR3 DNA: TGTGCCAGCAGCCTAGACCGGTACAATGAGCAGTTCTTC.

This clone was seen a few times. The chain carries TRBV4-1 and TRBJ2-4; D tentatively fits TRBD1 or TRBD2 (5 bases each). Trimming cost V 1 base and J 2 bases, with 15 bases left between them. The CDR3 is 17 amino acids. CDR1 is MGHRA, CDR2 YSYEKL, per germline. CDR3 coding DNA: TGCGCCAGCAGCCAAGTTCGGGGCGGCCCCACCAAAAACATTCAGTACTTC. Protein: CASSQVRGGPTKNIQYF.

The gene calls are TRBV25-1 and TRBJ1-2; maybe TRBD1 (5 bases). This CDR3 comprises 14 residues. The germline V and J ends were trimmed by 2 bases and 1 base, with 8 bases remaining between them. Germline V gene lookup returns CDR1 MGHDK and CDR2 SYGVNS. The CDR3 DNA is TGTGCCAGCAGTGAAGGTCAGGGTAACTATGGCTACACCTTC. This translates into CASSEGQGNYGYTF.

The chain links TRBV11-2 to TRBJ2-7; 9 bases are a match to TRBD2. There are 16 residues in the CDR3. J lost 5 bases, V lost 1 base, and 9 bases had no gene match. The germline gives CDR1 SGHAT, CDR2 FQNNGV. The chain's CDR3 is CASSLGGVAGADEQYF. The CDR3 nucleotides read TGTGCCAGCAGCTTAGGGGGGGTAGCGGGAGCGGACGAGCAGTACTTC.

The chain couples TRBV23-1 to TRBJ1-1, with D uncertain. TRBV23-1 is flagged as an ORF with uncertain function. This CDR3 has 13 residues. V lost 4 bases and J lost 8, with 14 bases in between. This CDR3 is CASSLKGRSEAFF. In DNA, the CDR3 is TGCGCCAGCAGTCTGAAGGGTAGATCGGAAGCTTTCTTT.